This TCR beta chain was captured by sequencing in a study of T cells after posttransplantation cyclophosphamide. Germline CDR1 and CDR2: SEHNR and FQNEAQ (reference sequence). This CDR3 spans 15 amino acids. With 5 bases clipped from V and 0 bases from J, the junction kept 6 bases outside the gene matches. Cells defined as naive were viable CD3+CD4+ or CD3+CD8+ and CCR7+CD45RA+CD45RO-CD95-CD27+CD28+. The related graft donor's blood sample was taken on the day of bone marrow donation. Libraries were prepared by immunoSEQ multiplex PCR; TCRdb keeps only in-frame clonotypes and omits some of them. This sample has tens of thousands of clones, with around 98% found just once.

The chain joins TRBV7-9 to TRBJ2-7; the match to TRBD2 covers 8 bases. This clonotype was obtained from a man aged 50-60 years in good health, CMV-negative, and a related stem cell transplant donor. The sample consisted of naive CD4+ T cells sorted from PBMCs. In DNA, the CDR3 is TGTGCCAGCAGCCCCGTAGCGGGGCACTCCTACGAGCAGTACTTC. Translated: CASSPVAGHSYEQYF.